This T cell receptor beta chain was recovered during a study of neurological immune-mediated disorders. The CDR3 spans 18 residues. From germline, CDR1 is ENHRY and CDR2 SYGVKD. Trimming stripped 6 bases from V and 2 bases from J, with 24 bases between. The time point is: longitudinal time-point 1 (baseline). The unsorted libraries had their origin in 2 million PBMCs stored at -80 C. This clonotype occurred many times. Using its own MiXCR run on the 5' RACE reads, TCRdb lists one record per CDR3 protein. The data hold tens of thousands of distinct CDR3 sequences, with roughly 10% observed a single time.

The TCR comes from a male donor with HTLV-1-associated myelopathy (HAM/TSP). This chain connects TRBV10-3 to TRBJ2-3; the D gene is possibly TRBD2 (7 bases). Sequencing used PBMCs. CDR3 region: CAIRSGRGVGAFTDTQYF. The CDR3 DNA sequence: TGTGCCATCAGGTCGGGGAGGGGTGTGGGGGCCTTCACAGATACGCAGTATTTT.